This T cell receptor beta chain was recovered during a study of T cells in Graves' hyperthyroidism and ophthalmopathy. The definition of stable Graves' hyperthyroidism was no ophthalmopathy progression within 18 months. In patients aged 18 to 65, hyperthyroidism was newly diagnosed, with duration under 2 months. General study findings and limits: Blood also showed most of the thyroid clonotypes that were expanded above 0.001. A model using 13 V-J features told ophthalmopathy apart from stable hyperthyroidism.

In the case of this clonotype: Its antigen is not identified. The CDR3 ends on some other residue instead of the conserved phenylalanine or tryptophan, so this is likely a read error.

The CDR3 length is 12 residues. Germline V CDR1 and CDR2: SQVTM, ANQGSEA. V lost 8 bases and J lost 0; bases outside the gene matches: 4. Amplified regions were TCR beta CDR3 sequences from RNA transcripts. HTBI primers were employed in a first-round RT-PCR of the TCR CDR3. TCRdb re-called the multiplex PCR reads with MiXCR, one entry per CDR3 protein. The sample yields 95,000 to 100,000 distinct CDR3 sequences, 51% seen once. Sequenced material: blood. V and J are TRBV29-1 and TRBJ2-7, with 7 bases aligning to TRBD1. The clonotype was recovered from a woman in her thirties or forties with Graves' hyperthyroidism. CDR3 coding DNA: TGCAGCCGGGACAGAGGCTCCTACGAGCAGTACCTC. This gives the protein CSRDRGSYEQYL.